The sequence of this T cell receptor beta chain was determined in a study of T cells in Graves' hyperthyroidism and ophthalmopathy. Criteria for exclusion of patients were uncontrolled infection, other autoimmune disease, pregnancy or lactation. Authors of the study amplified TCR beta CDR3 regions from RNA transcripts. HTBI primers were used for first-round RT-PCR of the TCR CDR3. TCRdb re-called the multiplex PCR reads through MiXCR, storing one row per CDR3 protein. The repertoire holds roughly 280,000 distinct CDR3 sequences, with about 20% as singletons. This clonotype was picked up a small number of times. The sequencing input was blood. The sequence came from a man aged 30 to 45 with Graves' ophthalmopathy.

CDR3 bases: TGTGCCAGCAGCCTTGGACTAGGAACCTACGAGCAGTACTTC. Translated, it gives CASSLGLGTYEQYF. This sequence joins TRBV4-2 and TRBJ2-7; 7 nucleotides match TRBD2. The germline CDR1 and CDR2 sequences are LGHNA and YNFKEQ. The junction had 5 bases not matched to a gene; V was cut back by 4 bases and J by 2 bases. The CDR3 totals 14 residues.